The 25 T cell receptor beta chains in this list originate from one sample, sequenced in a study of Graves' ophthalmopathy and Graves' hyperthyroidism. Scientists amplified the TCR beta CDR3 regions from RNA transcripts. RT-PCR was first run with HTBI primers, then multiplex PCR in a second round. TCRdb reprocessed the multiplex PCR reads via MiXCR and lists one record per CDR3 protein. The sample contains approximately 700,000 distinct CDR3 sequences, roughly 41% of which appear only once. Input material: peripheral blood. The receptors stem from an adult man with Graves' ophthalmopathy.

The chain uses TRBV16 and TRBJ1-1; a weak D match, TRBD1 (5 bases). The length of the CDR3 is 13 residues. V was clipped by 5 bases and J by 5 bases, with 12 bases between them. Germline CDR1 reads KGHSY; CDR2 reads FQNENV. The CDR3 sequence is CASSNSGATEAFF. The CDR3, as DNA: TGTGCCAGCAGCAATAGCGGGGCAACTGAAGCTTTCTTT.

A note on this clonotype: Its ends do not fully match the called genes, so a read error is possible. For the CDR3, the DNA is TGTACCAGCAGCCAAGGCGGGAGGGTCTGGGAGACCCAGTACTTC. Encoded protein: CTSSQGGRVWETQYF. V and J are TRBV14 and TRBJ2-5; 9 bases line up with TRBD2. Germline V lookup: CDR1 SGHDN, CDR2 FVKESK. The CDR3 extends over 15 amino acids.

This clonotype came up many times. V usage is TRBV12-3 or TRBV12-4 and J usage is TRBJ2-7; no firm D call. V was trimmed by 3 bases and J by 0 bases, leaving 9 bases between them. The CDR3 has 14 residues. The DNA of the CDR3 is TGTGCCAGCAGTTTCATTCCGAACTCCTACGAGCAGTACTTC. Its protein product is CASSFIPNSYEQYF.

This clonotype was recorded many times. The V and J genes are TRBV2 and TRBJ1-2, with 8 bases matching TRBD1. The CDR3 has 15 residues. The V and J ends lost 6 bases and 2 bases, in that order; junction bases with no gene match: 8. The germline V gene has CDR1 SNHLY and CDR2 FYNNEI. This CDR3 reads CASRTTGVTNYGYTF. The CDR3, as DNA: TGTGCCAGCAGGACGACAGGGGTTACGAACTATGGCTACACCTTC.

V and J are TRBV7-9 and TRBJ1-4; D uncertain. The V end lost 5 bases, the J end lost 0 bases, and 16 bases lay between the germline ends. CDR1 is SEHNR and CDR2 is FQNEAQ in the germline V gene (reference sequence). This CDR3 is 17 amino acids long. CDR3 nucleotides: TGTGCCAGCAGCCAAGTAATGGGGTCAGCAACTAATGAAAAACTGTTTTTT. Protein: CASSQVMGSATNEKLFF.

For the CDR3, the DNA is TGTGCCACTACCCCGGGACAAGGGTCCAACGTCCTGACTTTC. Translating gives CATTPGQGSNVLTF. The V call is TRBV10-3, the J call TRBJ2-6; D possibly corresponds to TRBD1 (6 bases). CDR1 ENHRY and CDR2 SYGVKD come from the germline V gene. Trimming stripped 10 bases from V and 8 bases from J, with 18 bases between. The CDR3 length is 14 residues.

This clonotype appeared many times. The gene calls are TRBV5-1 and TRBJ2-7, with D perhaps being TRBD1 or TRBD2 (6 bases each). Trimming removed 0 bases at V and 2 bases at J, with 12 bases between. Germline CDR1 and CDR2: SGHRS and YFSETQ. The CDR3 loop spans 15 amino acids. The CDR3 nucleotides read TGCGCCAGCAGCTTGGGCGGGACACACACCTACGAGCAGTACTTC. It codes for CASSLGGTHTYEQYF.

About this clonotype itself: The CDR3 ends on some other residue instead of the conserved phenylalanine or tryptophan, so this is likely a read error. The limits of the CDR3 on the DNA are not certain, so only TCRdb's listed CDR3 is given. This chain links TRBV29-1 with TRBJ2-6; TRBD2, the table's D call, lacks a check against the DNA. A total of 8 residues make up the CDR3, ends included. Germline V CDR1 and CDR2: SQVTM, ANQGSEA. CDR3 residues: CSVEVGEV.

This clonotype was observed many times. This chain joins TRBV5-1 and TRBJ1-3; 9 bases match TRBD1. Per germline, CDR1 SGHRS and CDR2 YFSETQ. The CDR3 is 16 residues long. V was clipped by 4 bases and J by 2 bases; unmatched bases: 7. Written as DNA, the CDR3 is TGCGCCAGCAGCCCGGGACAGGGCAGCACTGGAAACACCATATATTTT. Translating it yields CASSPGQGSTGNTIYF.

This clonotype was detected many times. The rearrangement links TRBV10-3 to TRBJ1-1, with 7 bases fitting TRBD1. Germline trimming cut 10 bases from V and 1 base from J; bases unmatched to any gene: 12. The CDR3 extends over 15 amino acids. CDR1 is ENHRY, CDR2 SYGVKD, per germline. The chain's CDR3 is CATRSKGTANTEAFF. The CDR3 coding sequence is TGTGCCACCCGGTCCAAAGGGACAGCGAACACTGAAGCTTTCTTT.

This clonotype was seen just once. A read error may explain this, as a much larger clone is one base away. V and J are TRBV7-3 and TRBJ1-4; D remains unclear. Germline V gene data show CDR1 as SGHTA and CDR2 as FQGTGA. The CDR3 runs 17 residues. Written as DNA, the CDR3 is TGTGCCAGCAGCTTAGGCCTCGACGTCAGCTCTAATGAAGAACTGTTTTTT. Protein product: CASSLGLDVSSNEELFF.

The chain recombines TRBV6-4 with TRBJ1-1; TRBD1 is a possible D gene (5 bases). Germline V gene lookup returns CDR1 MRHNA and CDR2 SNTAGT. Trimming shortened V by 3 bases and J by 4 bases, and 24 bases separated the two germline ends. The length of the CDR3 is 18 residues. In DNA, the CDR3 is TGTGCCAGCAGTGATTATGGGGGTAAGAGAAAAGGCGGCACTGAAGCTTTCTTT. This sequence encodes CASSDYGGKRKGGTEAFF.

This clonotype was found many times. The chain carries TRBV19 and TRBJ1-3; weak D call: TRBD1 (5 bases). This CDR3 is built from 15 residues. Germline values: CDR1 LNHDA, CDR2 SQIVND (reference sequence). Deletions cut 9 bases from V and 0 bases from J, with 15 bases between. CDR3 DNA sequence: TGTGCCAGCGGGCAGGGCTCGTTCTCTGGAAACACCATATATTTT. Residues: CASGQGSFSGNTIYF.

In regard to this clonotype: The CDR3 ends on some other residue instead of the conserved phenylalanine or tryptophan, so this is likely a read error. The chain has TRBV20-1 and TRBJ2-5, with 7 positions matching TRBD2. Germline V gene lookup returns CDR1 DFQATT and CDR2 SNEGSKA (reference sequence). The CDR3 has 14 residues. After removal of 2 bases from V and 7 bases from J, the junction contained 10 bases not matched to a gene. The CDR3, as DNA: TGCAGTGCTAGATGGGGGAGGGCCAGTTGGACCCAGTACGTC. This codes for CSARWGRASWTQYV.

The rearrangement links TRBV2 to TRBJ2-7; TRBD2 matches at 8 bases. This CDR3 contains 14 residues. Trimming cost V 5 bases and J 6 bases; bases outside gene matches: 9. CDR1 is SNHLY and CDR2 is FYNNEI in the germline V gene. The CDR3 sequence: CASSQTGTSIEQYF. The CDR3 DNA reads as TGTGCCAGCAGTCAGACCGGGACTAGTATCGAGCAGTACTTC. The variable domain in full, with the rest retrieved from reference TRBV2 and TRBJ2-7, is EPEVTQTPSHQVTQMGQEVILRCVPISNHLYFYWYRQILGQKVEFLVSFYNNEISEKSEIFDDQFSVERPDGSNFTLKIRSTKLEDSAMYFCASSQTGTSIEQYFGPGTRLTVT.

V and J are TRBV15 and TRBJ1-2; 9 positions agree with TRBD1. The CDR3 sequence is 13 residues long. V gave up 4 bases and J gave up 6 bases; unmatched junction bases: 3. The germline CDR1 and CDR2 sequences are LNHNV and YYDKDF (reference sequence). CDR3 sequence (DNA): TGTGCCACCAGCACCCGACAGGGGGATGGCTACACCTTC. The encoded protein is CATSTRQGDGYTF.

Remarks on this clonotype: At one of its ends the junction is not consistent with the germline gene, which may arise from a read error. The CDR3 here is CAGSLGMGRGTGELFF. The CDR3 bases are TGTGCCGGCAGCTTAGGGATGGGGAGAGGAACCGGGGAGCTGTTTTTT. The chain joins TRBV7-9 to TRBJ2-2; D possibly corresponds to TRBD2 (5 bases). Germline loops: CDR1 SEHNR, CDR2 FQNEAQ (reference sequence). CDR3 size: 16 residues.

V usage is TRBV18 and J usage is TRBJ1-6; tentative D call: TRBD1 (6 bases). V lost 3 bases to trimming and J lost 6 bases, with 9 bases between them. The CDR3 totals 14 residues. From germline, CDR1 is KGHSH and CDR2 LQKENI. CDR3 sequence: CASSPTGINSPLHF. The CDR3, as DNA: TGTGCCAGCTCACCCACAGGGATTAATTCACCCCTCCACTTT.

This clonotype was counted a few times. V usage is TRBV20-1 and J usage is TRBJ1-5; D may be TRBD1 (5 bases). The CDR3 spans 16 residues. Germline assignment: CDR1 DFQATT and CDR2 SNEGSKA (reference sequence). Trimming shortened V by 0 bases and J by 4 bases, and 16 bases separated the two germline ends. The CDR3 is CSARDLQGAGNQPQHF. DNA for the CDR3: TGCAGTGCTAGAGATTTGCAGGGCGCGGGAAATCAGCCCCAGCATTTT.

The rearrangement joins TRBV20-1 to TRBJ2-7, with TRBD2 identical over 7 bases. CDR1 and CDR2 from the germline V gene are DFQATT and SNEGSKA (reference sequence). Unmatched junction bases numbered 7, after V lost 5 bases and J lost 0 bases. The CDR3 has 14 amino acids. The DNA for the CDR3 is TGCAGTGCTCGCCGGGACTACCTCTCCTACGAGCAGTACTTC. This gives the protein CSARRDYLSYEQYF.

Ten or more counts support this clonotype. This chain joins TRBV29-1 and TRBJ2-7, with D tentatively TRBD1 or TRBD2 (5 bases each). The CDR3 is 12 amino acids. Germline V gene lookup returns CDR1 SQVTM and CDR2 ANQGSEA. Between the trimmed V and J ends, which lost 5 bases and 2 bases, there was a span of 10 bases. CDR3: CSVRWGPYEQYF. In DNA form, the CDR3 reads TGCAGCGTTAGGTGGGGACCCTACGAGCAGTACTTC.

This clonotype was recorded at least ten times. The J gene is TRBJ1-2, the V gene TRBV4-1; no definite D call. From germline, CDR1 is MGHRA and CDR2 YSYEKL. V lost 5 bases, J lost 1 base, and 11 bases lay in between. This CDR3 spans 14 amino acids. Here the CDR3 reads CASSATLLNYGYTF. CDR3 nucleotides: TGCGCCAGCAGCGCGACACTCCTTAACTATGGCTACACCTTC.

The table lists this clonotype with many counts. The V and J genes are TRBV19 and TRBJ1-5; TRBD1 agrees at 8 bases. Germline CDR1 is LNHDA and CDR2 is SQIVND (reference sequence). Unmatched junction bases numbered 5, after V lost 8 bases and J lost 5 bases. This CDR3 comprises 13 residues. The CDR3 DNA follows: TGTGCCAGTGGGCAGGGGGCCGATCAGCCCCAGCATTTT. It codes for CASGQGADQPQHF.

This clonotype was detected many times. CDR3 nucleotides: TGTGCCAGCAGAGAGGGGGGTAACACTGAAGCTTTCTTT. Residues: CASREGGNTEAFF. The V and J genes are TRBV6-4 and TRBJ1-1, with D perhaps matching TRBD1 (6 bases). Trimming took off 6 bases at V and 2 bases at J, with 10 bases between the two ends. The CDR3 runs 13 residues. Per germline, CDR1 MRHNA and CDR2 SNTAGT.

As to this clonotype: A much larger clone differs by one base, so this may be a read error. The rearrangement joins TRBV5-8 to TRBJ1-2; D uncertain. This CDR3 spans 13 amino acids. Germline V gives CDR1 SGHTS, CDR2 YDEGEE. In nucleotides, the CDR3 is TGTGCCGGCAGCTTAAGGAGGGATCCTGGCTACACCTTC. Protein sequence: CAGSLRRDPGYTF.